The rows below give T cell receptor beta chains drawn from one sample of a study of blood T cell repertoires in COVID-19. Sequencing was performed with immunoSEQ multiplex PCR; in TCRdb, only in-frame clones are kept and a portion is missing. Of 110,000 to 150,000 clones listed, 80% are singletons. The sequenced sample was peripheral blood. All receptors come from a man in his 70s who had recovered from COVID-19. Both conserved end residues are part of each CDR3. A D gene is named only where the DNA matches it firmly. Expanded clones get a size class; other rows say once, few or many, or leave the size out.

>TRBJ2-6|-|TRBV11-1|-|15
CASVHRFSGANVLTF
TGTGCCAGCGTACACCGCTTCTCTGGGGCCAACGTCCTGACTTTC
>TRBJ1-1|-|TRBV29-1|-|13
CSVQATTNTEAFF
TGCAGCGTACAGGCAACGACGAACACTGAAGCTTTCTTT
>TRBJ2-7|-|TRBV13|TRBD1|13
CASSLTGTYEQYF
TGTGCCAGCAGCTTGACAGGGACCTACGAGCAGTACTTC
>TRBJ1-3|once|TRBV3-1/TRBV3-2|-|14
CASSSGSSGNTIYF
TGTGCCAGCAGCTCAGGGTCCTCTGGAAACACCATATATTTT
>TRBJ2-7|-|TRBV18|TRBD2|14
CASSPKGLAGEQYF
TGTGCCAGCTCACCGAAGGGGCTAGCGGGGGAGCAGTACTTC
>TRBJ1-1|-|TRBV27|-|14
CASSVRGRNTEAFF
TGTGCCAGCTCCGTCAGGGGTAGGAACACTGAAGCTTTCTTT
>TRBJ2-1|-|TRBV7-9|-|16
CASMPRDTSSYNEQFF
TGTGCCAGCATGCCGCGGGATACTAGCTCCTACAATGAGCAGTTCTTC
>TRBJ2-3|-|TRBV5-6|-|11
CASSSLDTQYF
TGTGCCAGCAGCTCCCTAGATACGCAGTATTTT
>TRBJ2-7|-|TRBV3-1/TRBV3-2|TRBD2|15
CASSPWTSLAYEQYF
TGTGCCAGCAGCCCTTGGACTAGTTTGGCATACGAGCAGTACTTC
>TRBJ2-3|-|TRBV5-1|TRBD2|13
CASSPGGGVGQYF
TGCGCCAGCAGCCCGGGGGGGGGTGTTGGGCAGTATTTT
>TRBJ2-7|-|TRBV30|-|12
CAWRGMGAEQYF
TGTGCCTGGAGGGGGATGGGGGCCGAGCAGTACTTC
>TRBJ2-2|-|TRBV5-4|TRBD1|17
CASSLDTGQGSTGELFF
TGTGCCAGCAGCTTGGACACGGGACAGGGGTCCACCGGGGAGCTGTTTTTT
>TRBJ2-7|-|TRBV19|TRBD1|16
CASSEGSTGGVYEQYF
TGTGCCAGTAGTGAGGGATCGACAGGGGGCGTTTACGAGCAGTACTTC
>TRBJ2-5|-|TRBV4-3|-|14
CASSQARRGETQYF
TGCGCCAGCAGCCAAGCTAGGAGGGGAGAGACCCAGTACTTC
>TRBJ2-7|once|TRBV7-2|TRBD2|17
CASSLGYGGTSSYEQYF
TGTGCCAGCAGCTTAGGGTATGGGGGGACTAGCTCTTACGAGCAGTACTTC
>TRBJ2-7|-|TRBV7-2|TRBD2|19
CASSLVASGRRGYRNEQYF
TGTGCCAGCAGCTTAGTAGCTAGCGGGAGAAGGGGTTATAGAAACGAGCAGTACTTC
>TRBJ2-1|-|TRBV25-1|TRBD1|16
CASSGWTGGSYNEQFF
TGTGCCAGCAGTGGGTGGACAGGGGGATCCTACAATGAGCAGTTCTTC
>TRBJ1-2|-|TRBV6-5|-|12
CASRAGNYGYTF
TGTGCCAGCAGGGCAGGAAACTATGGCTACACCTTC
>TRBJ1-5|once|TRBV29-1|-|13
CSVQGNSNQPQHF
TGCAGCGTACAGGGTAATAGCAATCAGCCCCAGCATTTT
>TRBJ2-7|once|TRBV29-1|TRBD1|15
CSVESSGQETYEQYF
TGCAGCGTTGAATCTTCGGGACAGGAGACCTACGAGCAGTACTTC
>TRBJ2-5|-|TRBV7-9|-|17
CASSPRGGGSYQETQYF
TGTGCCAGCAGCCCGAGAGGGGGGGGGAGTTACCAAGAGACCCAGTACTTC
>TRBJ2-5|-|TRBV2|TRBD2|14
CATSSGRAPETQYF
TGTGCCACCAGTAGCGGGAGGGCCCCAGAGACCCAGTACTTC
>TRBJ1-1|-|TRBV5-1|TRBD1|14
CASSIQGEHTEAFF
TGCGCCAGCAGCATACAGGGGGAGCACACTGAAGCTTTCTTT
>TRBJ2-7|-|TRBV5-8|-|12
CASSGAGWEQYF
TGTGCCAGCAGCGGGGCTGGGTGGGAGCAGTACTTC
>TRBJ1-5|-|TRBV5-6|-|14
CASSSVNSNQPQHF
TGTGCCAGCAGCTCAGTCAATAGCAATCAGCCCCAGCATTTT
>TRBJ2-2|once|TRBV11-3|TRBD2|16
CASSPRGTSRTGELFF
TGTGCCAGCAGCCCCAGAGGGACTAGTCGGACCGGGGAGCTGTTTTTT
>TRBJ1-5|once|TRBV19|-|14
CASSPSGWNQPQHF
TGTGCCAGTAGTCCAAGCGGATGGAATCAGCCCCAGCATTTT
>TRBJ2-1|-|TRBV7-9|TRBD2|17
CASSPKGSLAGVIQQFF
TGTGCCAGCAGCCCGAAAGGGTCCCTAGCGGGAGTAATCCAGCAGTTCTTC
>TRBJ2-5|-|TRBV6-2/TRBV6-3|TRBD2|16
CASSYPRLAGEETQYF
TGTGCCAGCAGTTACCCCAGATTAGCGGGAGAAGAGACCCAGTACTTC
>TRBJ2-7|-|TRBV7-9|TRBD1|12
CASSLGTAEQYF
TGTGCCAGCAGCTTGGGGACAGCAGAGCAGTACTTC
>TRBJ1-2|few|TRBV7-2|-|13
CASSLSGVDGYTF
TGTGCCAGCAGCTTGTCGGGGGTTGATGGCTACACCTTC
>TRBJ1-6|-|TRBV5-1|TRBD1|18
CASSLYHPSGTVNSPLHF
TGCGCCAGCAGCTTGTACCATCCGTCTGGGACAGTCAATTCACCCCTCCACTTT
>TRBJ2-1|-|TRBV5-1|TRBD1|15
CASSSGQGGGDEQFF
TGCGCCAGCAGCTCGGGACAGGGAGGTGGGGATGAGCAGTTCTTC
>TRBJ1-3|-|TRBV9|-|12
CASSPRGNTIYF
TGTGCCAGCAGCCCTCGGGGAAACACCATATATTTT
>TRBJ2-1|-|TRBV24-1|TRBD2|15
CATSSGTSAPNEQFF
TGTGCCACCAGCAGTGGGACTAGTGCCCCGAATGAGCAGTTCTTC
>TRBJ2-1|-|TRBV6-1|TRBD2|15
CASSEADWRESEQFF
TGTGCCAGCAGTGAAGCTGACTGGCGGGAGTCTGAGCAGTTCTTC
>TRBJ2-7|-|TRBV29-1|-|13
CSVVAGETREQYF
TGCAGCGTTGTTGCAGGGGAGACTCGCGAGCAGTACTTC
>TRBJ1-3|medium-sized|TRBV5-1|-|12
CASSLQGNTIYF
TGCGCCAGCAGCTTACAGGGAAACACCATATATTTT
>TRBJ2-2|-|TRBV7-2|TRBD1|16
CASRPALGQGTGELFF
TGTGCCAGCAGGCCCGCCCTGGGACAGGGGACCGGGGAGCTGTTTTTT
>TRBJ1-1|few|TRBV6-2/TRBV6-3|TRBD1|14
CASSFGTAGIEAFF
TGTGCCAGCAGTTTCGGGACAGCCGGCATTGAAGCTTTCTTT
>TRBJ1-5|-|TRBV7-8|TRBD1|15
CASSLGQGNNQPQHF
TGTGCCAGCAGCTTGGGACAGGGGAACAATCAGCCCCAGCATTTT